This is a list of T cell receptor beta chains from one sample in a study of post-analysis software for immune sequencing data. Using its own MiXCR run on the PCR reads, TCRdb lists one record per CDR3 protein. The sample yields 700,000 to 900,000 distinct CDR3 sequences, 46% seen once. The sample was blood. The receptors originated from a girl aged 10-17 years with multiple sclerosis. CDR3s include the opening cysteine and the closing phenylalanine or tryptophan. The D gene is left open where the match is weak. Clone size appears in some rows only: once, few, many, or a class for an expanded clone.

CDR3: CASSFGSGGSSYNSPLHF
DNA: TGTGCCAGCAGTTTTGGCTCAGGGGGGAGCTCCTATAATTCACCCCTCCACTTT
size: NA
J: TRBJ1-6
V: TRBV12-3/TRBV12-4
D: TRBD1

CDR3: CASSLEAGYEQYF
DNA: TGTGCCAGCAGCTTAGAAGCGGGCTACGAGCAGTACTTC
size: NA
J: TRBJ2-7
V: TRBV11-3
D: NA

CDR3: CASRMTGLSGGYTF
DNA: TGTGCCAGCAGAATGACAGGGCTATCCGGTGGCTACACCTTC
size: NA
J: TRBJ1-2
V: TRBV2
D: TRBD1

CDR3: CASSATGQGVVEQYF
DNA: TGTGCCAGCAGCGCAACGGGACAGGGGGTTGTCGAGCAGTACTTC
size: NA
J: TRBJ2-7
V: TRBV7-8
D: TRBD1

CDR3: CASRPTRDREAFF
DNA: TGTGCCAGCAGGCCGACCAGGGATCGGGAAGCTTTCTTT
size: NA
J: TRBJ1-1
V: TRBV6-5
D: NA

CDR3: CASSPRGQSSTDTQYF
DNA: TGTGCCAGCAGCCCCCGGGGTCAGAGTAGCACAGATACGCAGTATTTT
size: few
J: TRBJ2-3
V: TRBV7-2
D: NA

CDR3: CASSPPGEPQHF
DNA: TGTGCCAGCTCACCACCAGGTGAGCCCCAGCATTTT
size: NA
J: TRBJ1-5
V: TRBV18
D: NA

CDR3: CATSRVRLAGVEQFF
DNA: TGTGCCACCAGCAGAGTTCGCCTAGCGGGAGTTGAGCAGTTCTTC
size: few
J: TRBJ2-1
V: TRBV15
D: TRBD2

CDR3: CASSRTLADLYEQYF
DNA: TGCGCCAGCAGCCGGACTTTGGCCGACCTCTACGAGCAGTACTTC
size: NA
J: TRBJ2-7
V: TRBV4-3
D: NA

CDR3: CASSEYLGLKETQYF
DNA: TGTGCCAGCAGTGAATATTTGGGACTCAAGGAGACCCAGTACTTC
size: NA
J: TRBJ2-5
V: TRBV2
D: NA

CDR3: CASSQEALDRRFPYEQYF
DNA: TGCGCCAGCAGCCAAGAAGCCCTTGACAGGAGGTTTCCCTACGAGCAGTACTTC
size: few
J: TRBJ2-7
V: TRBV4-3
D: NA

CDR3: CASSFGLTNEQFF
DNA: TGTGCCAGCAGCTTCGGGCTTACCAATGAGCAGTTCTTC
size: few
J: TRBJ2-1
V: TRBV7-2
D: NA

CDR3: CSATRGGSEKLFF
DNA: TGCAGTGCTACCCGGGGGGGGAGTGAAAAACTGTTTTTT
size: NA
J: TRBJ1-4
V: TRBV20-1
D: NA

CDR3: CASSQDGAGGPGSYNEQFF
DNA: TGCGCCAGCAGCCAAGATGGAGCGGGAGGGCCAGGGTCCTACAATGAGCAGTTCTTC
size: NA
J: TRBJ2-1
V: TRBV4-3
D: TRBD2

CDR3: CSARTSGRPSEQYF
DNA: TGCAGTGCTCGGACTAGCGGGAGGCCCTCCGAGCAGTACTTC
size: few
J: TRBJ2-7
V: TRBV20-1
D: TRBD2

CDR3: CASSSGQGLNTGELFF
DNA: TGTGCCAGCAGCTCAGGACAGGGCCTGAACACCGGGGAGCTGTTTTTT
size: NA
J: TRBJ2-2
V: TRBV7-9
D: TRBD1

CDR3: CASSESEAQETQYF
DNA: TGTGCCAGCAGTGAATCAGAAGCCCAAGAGACCCAGTACTTC
size: few
J: TRBJ2-5
V: TRBV25-1
D: NA

CDR3: CASGGPGGYEQYF
DNA: TGTGCCAGCGGCGGGCCGGGTGGATACGAGCAGTACTTC
size: NA
J: TRBJ2-7
V: TRBV6-2/TRBV6-3
D: NA

CDR3: CASSLNSREQFF
DNA: TGTGCCAGCAGCTTAAATTCCCGTGAGCAGTTCTTC
size: once
J: TRBJ2-1
V: TRBV7-2
D: NA

CDR3: CASSQTGTGDNEQFF
DNA: TGTGCCAGCAGTCAGACCGGGACAGGTGACAATGAGCAGTTCTTC
size: NA
J: TRBJ2-1
V: TRBV7-2
D: TRBD1

CDR3: CASSSFGAIDTQYF
DNA: TGTGCCAGCAGTTCTTTTGGAGCCATAGATACGCAGTATTTT
size: few
J: TRBJ2-3
V: TRBV12-3/TRBV12-4
D: NA

CDR3: CSAGGREFGYTF
DNA: TGCAGTGCCGGTGGCCGGGAGTTTGGCTACACCTTC
size: few
J: TRBJ1-2
V: TRBV20-1
D: NA

CDR3: CASSSLTGGVTEAFF
DNA: TGTGCCAGCAGCTCGCTGACAGGGGGCGTCACTGAAGCTTTCTTT
size: few
J: TRBJ1-1
V: TRBV7-2
D: TRBD1

CDR3: CATSPGGTGELFF
DNA: TGTGCCACCAGCCCCGGGGGCACCGGGGAGCTGTTTTTT
size: NA
J: TRBJ2-2
V: TRBV15
D: NA

CDR3: CASSLGWGGSAFF
DNA: TGTGCCAGCAGCTTGGGATGGGGAGGCTCGGCTTTCTTT
size: few
J: TRBJ1-1
V: TRBV5-6
D: NA

CDR3: CAGSSPGLAGSYEQYF
DNA: TGTGCCGGCAGCTCCCCGGGACTAGCGGGTTCCTACGAGCAGTACTTC
size: NA
J: TRBJ2-7
V: TRBV13
D: TRBD2

CDR3: CASSSDRGGGEKLFF
DNA: TGTGCCAGCAGTTCAGACAGGGGTGGGGGGGAAAAACTGTTTTTT
size: NA
J: TRBJ1-4
V: TRBV6-5
D: TRBD1

CDR3: CATSDSGLAGLTDTQYF
DNA: TGTGCCACCAGTGACTCGGGACTAGCGGGACTCACAGATACGCAGTATTTT
size: many
J: TRBJ2-3
V: TRBV24-1
D: TRBD2

CDR3: CSASGPITQYF
DNA: TGCAGCGCTAGTGGCCCCATTACGCAGTATTTT
size: once
J: TRBJ2-3
V: TRBV20-1
D: NA

CDR3: CASSTRLGGTDTQYF
DNA: TGTGCCAGCAGCACGCGACTAGGCGGCACAGATACGCAGTATTTT
size: NA
J: TRBJ2-3
V: TRBV7-9
D: NA

CDR3: CASRVGSGNEQFF
DNA: TGCGCCAGCAGAGTCGGGTCGGGCAATGAGCAGTTCTTC
size: NA
J: TRBJ2-1
V: TRBV5-1
D: NA

CDR3: CASSLGNSNEQFF
DNA: TGTGCCAGCAGCTTGGGGAACTCCAATGAGCAGTTCTTC
size: few
J: TRBJ2-1
V: TRBV5-4
D: NA

CDR3: CATSRDRGPSPYEQYF
DNA: TGTGCCACCAGCAGAGATAGGGGACCTAGCCCCTACGAGCAGTACTTC
size: NA
J: TRBJ2-7
V: TRBV15
D: NA

CDR3: CAVRGGHGYTF
DNA: TGTGCCGTCCGAGGGGGCCATGGCTACACCTTC
size: NA
J: TRBJ1-2
V: TRBV7-9
D: TRBD1

CDR3: CASSETGAPNTEAFF
DNA: TGCGCCAGCAGTGAAACAGGGGCTCCGAACACTGAAGCTTTCTTT
size: NA
J: TRBJ1-1
V: TRBV10-1
D: TRBD1

CDR3: CSASGWTGPPYGYTF
DNA: TGCAGTGCTAGTGGCTGGACAGGGCCCCCGTATGGCTACACCTTC
size: NA
J: TRBJ1-2
V: TRBV20-1
D: TRBD1

CDR3: CASIDAGENEAFF
DNA: TGTGCCAGCATCGACGCGGGGGAGAATGAAGCTTTCTTT
size: NA
J: TRBJ1-1
V: TRBV27
D: NA

CDR3: CASSQELRRERYGGYTF
DNA: TGTGCCAGCAGCCAAGAATTGAGGCGGGAGCGATACGGGGGCTACACCTTC
size: NA
J: TRBJ1-2
V: TRBV3-1
D: NA

CDR3: CASTHDRGAYEQYF
DNA: TGTGCCAGCACCCACGACAGGGGCGCCTACGAGCAGTACTTC
size: NA
J: TRBJ2-7
V: TRBV7-2
D: TRBD1

CDR3: CASSFPTGGIDEQFF
DNA: TGTGCCAGCAGTTTCCCGACAGGGGGCATCGATGAGCAGTTCTTC
size: few
J: TRBJ2-1
V: TRBV12-3/TRBV12-4
D: TRBD1